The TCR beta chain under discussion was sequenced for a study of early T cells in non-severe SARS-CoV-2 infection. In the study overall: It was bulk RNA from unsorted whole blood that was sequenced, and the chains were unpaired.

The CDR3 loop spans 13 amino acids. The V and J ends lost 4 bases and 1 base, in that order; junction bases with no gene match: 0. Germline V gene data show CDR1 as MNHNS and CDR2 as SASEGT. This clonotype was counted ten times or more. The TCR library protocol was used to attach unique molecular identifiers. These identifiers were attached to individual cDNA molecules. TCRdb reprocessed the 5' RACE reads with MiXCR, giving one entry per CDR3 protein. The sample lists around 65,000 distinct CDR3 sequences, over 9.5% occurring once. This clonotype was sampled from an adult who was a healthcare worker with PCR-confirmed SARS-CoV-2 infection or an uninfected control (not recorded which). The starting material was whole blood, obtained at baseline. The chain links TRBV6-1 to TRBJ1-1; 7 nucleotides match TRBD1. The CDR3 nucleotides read TGTGCCAGCAGTGGACAGGGGAACACTGAAGCTTTCTTT. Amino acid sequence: CASSGQGNTEAFF.